The 25 T cell receptor beta chains below all came from one sample that was sequenced in a study of blood T cell repertoires in COVID-19. Produced via immunoSEQ multiplex PCR; TCRdb's table is partial and in-frame only. The sample comprises 220,000 or so clones, around 82% of which are singletons, and about 3.6% rests with the top ten. Sequencing was carried out using peripheral blood. Source of these receptors: a woman aged 80 or older with acute or convalescent COVID-19.

The chain couples TRBV7-9 to TRBJ1-3; D call uncertain. V shed 3 bases and J shed 0 bases, with 9 bases lying between them. The length of the CDR3 is 15 residues. In germline, CDR1 is SEHNR, CDR2 FQNEAQ (reference sequence). The CDR3: CASSFSGSSGNTIYF. In DNA, the CDR3 is TGTGCCAGCAGCTTCAGCGGGAGCTCTGGAAACACCATATATTTT.

Here the CDR3 reads CSVVTGDVAFF. The CDR3 DNA reads as TGCAGCGTTGTGACAGGGGATGTAGCTTTCTTT. The rearrangement joins TRBV29-1 to TRBJ1-1; 8 bases match TRBD1. Germline lookup yields CDR1 SQVTM and CDR2 ANQGSEA. V lost 4 bases and J lost 10; bases outside the gene matches: 5. The CDR3 totals 11 residues.

The V call is TRBV4-1, the J call TRBJ1-3; TRBD1 matches at 7 bases. The germline CDR1 and CDR2 sequences are MGHRA and YSYEKL. This CDR3 is 17 amino acids long. V was pared by 3 bases and J by 0 bases, with 8 bases of the junction left unmatched. This CDR3 is CASSQEGALSSGNTIYF. CDR3 sequence (DNA): TGCGCCAGCAGCCAGGAGGGGGCCCTTTCCTCTGGAAACACCATATATTTT.

In this sample, this clone turned up a few times. The CDR3 DNA is TGCGCCAGCAGCCCAATGGGCGGGGACTCCTACAATGAGCAGTTCTTC. It codes for CASSPMGGDSYNEQFF. The chain employs TRBV4-1 and TRBJ2-1; tentative D call: TRBD2 (6 bases). Trimming cost V 4 bases and J 0 bases, with 13 bases left between them. Per the germline V gene, CDR1 is MGHRA and CDR2 is YSYEKL. The CDR3 totals 16 residues.

The chain uses TRBV29-1 and TRBJ1-1; D may be TRBD1 (5 bases). The CDR3 covers 13 residues. Looked up from germline, CDR1 is SQVTM and CDR2 is ANQGSEA. The germline V and J ends were trimmed by 7 bases and 4 bases, with 16 bases remaining between them. CDR3 protein: CSATRGGGTEAFF. Here the CDR3 DNA reads TGCAGCGCGACAAGGGGTGGCGGCACTGAAGCTTTCTTT. The variable domain in full, completed from reference TRBV29-1 and TRBJ1-1, reads SAVISQKPSRDICQRGTSLTIQCQVDSQVTMMFWYRQQPGQSLTLIATANQGSEATYESGFVIDKFPISRPNLTFSTLTVSNMSPEDSSIYLCSATRGGGTEAFFGQGTRLTVV.

The chain couples TRBV6-5 to TRBJ1-3; no clear D. V was cut by 6 bases and J by 2 bases, with 14 bases left in between. The CDR3 spans 15 residues. Germline CDR1 reads MNHEY; CDR2 reads SVGAGI. CDR3 protein: CASSSPTRPGNTIYF. The CDR3 region has the DNA TGTGCCAGCAGCTCCCCGACTCGGCCTGGAAACACCATATATTTT.

This clone was counted a few times. The chain has TRBV7-8 and TRBJ2-7; weak D call: TRBD1 (6 bases). This CDR3 has 13 residues. V lost 4 bases to trimming and J lost 4 bases, with 11 bases between them. CDR1 SGHVS and CDR2 FQNEAQ come from the germline V gene. Here the CDR3 DNA reads TGTGCCAGCAGCTACCAACAGGGTTACGAGCAGTACTTC. It specifies CASSYQQGYEQYF.

Concerning this clone: Relative to the germline gene, one junction end is altered; a read error may explain this. The chain combines TRBV12-3 or TRBV12-4 with TRBJ2-4, with 12 bases that match TRBD1. This CDR3 has 13 amino acids. The CDR3 reads CASSLGTGGYKPF. The CDR3 nucleotides are TGTGCCAGCAGTTTGGGGACAGGGGGCTATAAACCCTTC.

The chain couples TRBV2 to TRBJ1-5; TRBD1 might be the D (6 bases). The CDR3 runs 16 residues. V was trimmed by 5 bases and J by 3 bases, leaving 17 bases between them. Per germline, CDR1 SNHLY and CDR2 FYNNEI. CDR3 in amino acids: CASSREQGFFNQPQHF. CDR3 coding DNA: TGTGCCAGCAGTCGAGAACAGGGTTTCTTCAATCAGCCCCAGCATTTT.

The chain uses TRBV7-2 and TRBJ1-3; D is uncertain. The CDR3 has 15 residues. From germline, CDR1 is SGHTA and CDR2 FQGNSA. The V and J ends lost 10 bases and 4 bases respectively, with 20 bases between them. The CDR3 region is CATTGTPSRGNTIYF. CDR3 nucleotide sequence: TGTGCCACAACGGGAACACCGTCTAGAGGAAACACCATATATTTT.

CDR3 coding DNA: TGTGCCAGCATCCTCCGCAATGAGCAGTTCTTC. Amino acids: CASILRNEQFF. The V and J genes are TRBV2 and TRBJ2-1; D gene uncertain. The germline CDR1 and CDR2 sequences are SNHLY and FYNNEI. Trimming pared 7 bases from V and 6 bases from J, leaving 7 bases between. There are 11 residues in the CDR3.

V usage is TRBV18 and J usage is TRBJ2-7, with D unclear. Germline CDR1 is KGHSH and CDR2 is LQKENI. V gave up 1 base and J gave up 7 bases, with 11 bases separating them. CDR3 length: 13 residues. The CDR3 reads CASSPLTTYEQYF. The CDR3 DNA sequence: TGTGCCAGCTCACCACTGACAACATATGAGCAGTACTTC.

The rearrangement uses TRBV18 and TRBJ2-3; D gene ambiguous. V dropped 0 bases and J dropped 5 bases, with 6 bases sitting between them. The CDR3 has 13 residues. Germline CDR1 KGHSH, CDR2 LQKENI. CDR3 loop: CASSPPTLDTQYF. The CDR3 DNA reads TGTGCCAGCTCACCACCTACTCTAGATACGCAGTATTTT.

This chain uses TRBV9 with TRBJ2-1; 10 nucleotides agree with TRBD2. J lost 6 bases, V lost 3 bases, and 3 bases had no gene match. The CDR3 length is 14 residues. Per germline, CDR1 SGDLS and CDR2 YYNGEE. DNA for the CDR3: TGTGCCAGCAGCGAGCGGGGGGGAGCCAATGAGCAGTTCTTC. This encodes CASSERGGANEQFF.

This clone showed up just once. The chain has TRBV7-9 and TRBJ1-1; 7 positions match TRBD1. This CDR3 is built from 15 residues. Germline-derived CDR1 and CDR2 are SEHNR and FQNEAQ (reference sequence). With 5 bases clipped from V and 5 bases from J, the junction kept 11 bases outside the gene matches. The CDR3 DNA is TGTGCCAGCAGCCCCCCAACAGGGGTAGGGACTGAAGCTTTCTTT. Translated, it gives CASSPPTGVGTEAFF.

The rearrangement joins TRBV28 to TRBJ1-2; D unresolved. The CDR3 runs to 12 residues. V was pared by 6 bases and J by 4 bases, with 9 bases between. The germline CDR1 and CDR2 sequences are MDHEN and SYDVKM. The CDR3 coding sequence is TGTGCCAGCAGAGGGAGCGGCTATGGCTACACCTTC. This encodes CASRGSGYGYTF.

The genes are TRBV7-2 and TRBJ2-7; D gene uncertain. V was trimmed by 4 bases and J by 2 bases, leaving 15 bases between them. Germline V gene sequence: CDR1 SGHTA, CDR2 FQGNSA. The CDR3 runs 15 residues. CDR3: CASSSTVGFTYEQYF. The CDR3, as DNA: TGTGCCAGCAGCTCTACGGTGGGCTTTACCTACGAGCAGTACTTC.

The gene calls are TRBV19 and TRBJ2-5, with 10 nucleotides matching TRBD1. CDR1 and CDR2 from the germline V gene are LNHDA and SQIVND (reference sequence). The CDR3 extends over 16 amino acids. Trimming took 7 bases from V and 1 from J; bases not matched to a gene: 9. CDR3 DNA: TGTGCCAGTACCCCGGGACAGGGGTGGGTCCAAGAGACCCAGTACTTC. Translation: CASTPGQGWVQETQYF.

The CDR3 loop reads CASSQEGATYTGELFF. The CDR3 nucleotides read TGCGCCAGCAGCCAAGAGGGGGCCACATACACCGGGGAGCTGTTTTTT. This sequence joins TRBV4-1 and TRBJ2-2, with a possible D match to TRBD1 (6 bases). The V end was cut by 0 bases, the J end by 3 bases, with 11 bases between. The CDR3 contains 16 residues. Germline V lookup: CDR1 MGHRA, CDR2 YSYEKL.

The V call is TRBV6-5, the J call TRBJ1-1; D unclear. The CDR3 has 12 residues. CDR1 is MNHEY and CDR2 is SVGAGI in the germline V gene. V lost 5 bases, J lost 2 bases, and 6 bases lay in between. The CDR3 spells CASSTINTEAFF. CDR3 coding DNA: TGTGCCAGCAGTACTATTAACACTGAAGCTTTCTTT.

The chain carries TRBV30 and TRBJ1-1; possibly TRBD1 for D (6 bases). CDR1 GTSNPN and CDR2 SVGIG come from the germline V gene (reference sequence). The CDR3 totals 14 residues. V lost 0 bases, J lost 0 bases, and 8 bases lay in between. The CDR3 is CAWSVNRVNTEAFF. CDR3 coding DNA: TGTGCCTGGAGTGTAAACAGGGTGAACACTGAAGCTTTCTTT.

This chain connects TRBV7-9 to TRBJ2-1; 10 bases align to TRBD1. The CDR3 runs 14 residues. The germline V gene encodes CDR1 SEHNR and CDR2 FQNEAQ (reference sequence). The V and J ends lost 3 bases and 7 bases, in that order; junction bases with no gene match: 3. CDR3 loop: CASSFDRGPNEQFF. CDR3 nucleotides: TGTGCCAGCAGCTTCGACAGGGGGCCTAATGAGCAGTTCTTC.

The rearrangement joins TRBV5-1 to TRBJ1-2; D may be TRBD1 (6 bases). The CDR3 length is 18 residues. The V end was cut by 4 bases, the J end by 0 bases, with 22 bases between. Germline CDR1 and CDR2: SGHRS and YFSETQ. The CDR3 reads CASSPRGTLDPTNYGYTF. The CDR3 DNA sequence: TGCGCCAGCAGCCCGAGGGGGACCCTCGATCCGACTAACTATGGCTACACCTTC.

The rearrangement joins TRBV29-1 to TRBJ1-5; D is perhaps TRBD1 (6 bases). Germline V lookup: CDR1 SQVTM, CDR2 ANQGSEA. The CDR3 spans 13 residues. Trimming stripped 4 bases from V and 7 bases from J, with 14 bases between. CDR3 nucleotide sequence: TGCAGCGTTGTTCAGGGGACGGGACAGCCCCAGCATTTT. Its protein is CSVVQGTGQPQHF.

V gene TRBV6-1 combines with J gene TRBJ2-1; 9 positions match TRBD1. The CDR3 has 16 residues. The J segment lost 7 bases and the V segment lost 0 bases, leaving 7 bases of the junction unmatched. Per germline, CDR1 MNHNS and CDR2 SASEGT. CDR3 loop: CASSEAVGQGVNEQFF. CDR3 DNA sequence: TGTGCCAGCAGTGAAGCGGTGGGACAGGGTGTGAATGAGCAGTTCTTC.